Included here is one T cell receptor beta chain sequence, with context. This entry belongs to a study of blood T cell repertoires in COVID-19. The overall study: Spain, Italy and the United States supplied samples that represented acute and convalescent COVID-19. T cells, B-cell-depleted T cells, or PBMCs provided the cDNA or gDNA that served as material.

In the original analysis: Estimated nucleated cell counts came from reference gene primer amplification. Sequenced by immunoSEQ multiplex PCR; TCRdb stores in-frame clones only, minus some. The DNA gave D and trimming, while V, J and clone size come from that table. The table lists hundreds of thousands of clones, about 89% of them singletons. This CDR3 is built from 15 residues. The trim removed 7 bases at V and 5 bases at J, leaving 10 bases unmatched. Germline CDR1 is SNHLY and CDR2 is FYNNEI. The sample consisted of peripheral blood. This receptor was obtained from a woman aged 55-70 years with acute or convalescent COVID-19. V is TRBV2 and J is TRBJ1-2; 10 bases agree with TRBD1. CDR3 amino acids: CASTSGGTGVYGYTF. In DNA form, the CDR3 reads TGTGCCAGCACCTCAGGGGGGACAGGGGTATATGGCTACACCTTC.